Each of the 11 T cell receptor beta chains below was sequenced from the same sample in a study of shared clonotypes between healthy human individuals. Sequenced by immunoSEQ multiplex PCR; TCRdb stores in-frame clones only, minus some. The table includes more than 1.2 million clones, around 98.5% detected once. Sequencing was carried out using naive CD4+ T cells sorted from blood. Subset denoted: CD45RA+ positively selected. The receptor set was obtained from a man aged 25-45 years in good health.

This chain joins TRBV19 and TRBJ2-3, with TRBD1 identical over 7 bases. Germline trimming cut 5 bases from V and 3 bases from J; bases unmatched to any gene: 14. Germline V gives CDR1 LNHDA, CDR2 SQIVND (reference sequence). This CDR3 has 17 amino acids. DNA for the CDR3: TGTGCCAGTAGTTGGTCTAACAGGGGTACCCGGACAGATACGCAGTATTTT. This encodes CASSWSNRGTRTDTQYF.

CDR3 residues: CASSLDWEGDTQYF. In DNA form, the CDR3 reads TGTGCCAGCAGCTTAGATTGGGAGGGAGATACGCAGTATTTT. This chain links TRBV11-2 with TRBJ2-3, with 7 bases that match TRBD2. CDR1 SGHAT and CDR2 FQNNGV come from the germline V gene. The CDR3 is 14 residues long. The ends lost 0 bases at V and 5 bases at J; junction bases unmatched: 2.

The CDR3 region has the DNA TGCGCCAGCAGCTTTGGGCTAGTGGTCGATACGCAGTATTTT. It is translated as CASSFGLVVDTQYF. The rearrangement uses TRBV5-1 and TRBJ2-3, with no clear D. The CDR3 is 14 residues long. Trimming cost V 2 bases and J 6 bases, with 13 bases left between them. The germline gives CDR1 SGHRS, CDR2 YFSETQ.

CDR3 loop: CASSLGGRRHGELFF. In DNA form, the CDR3 reads TGTGCCAGCAGTTTGGGGGGGAGGAGGCACGGGGAGCTGTTTTTT. This rearrangement joins TRBV27 to TRBJ2-2; 7 nucleotides align to TRBD2. CDR3 size: 15 residues. V was clipped by 3 bases and J by 7 bases; unmatched bases: 8. Germline V gene lookup returns CDR1 MNHEY and CDR2 SMNVEV (reference sequence).

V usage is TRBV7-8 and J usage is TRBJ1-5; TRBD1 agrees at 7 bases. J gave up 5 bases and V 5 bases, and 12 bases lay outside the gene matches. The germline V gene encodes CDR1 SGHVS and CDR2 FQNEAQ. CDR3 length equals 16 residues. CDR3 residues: CASSPRSRQGDQPQHF. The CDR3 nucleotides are TGTGCCAGCAGCCCGCGCTCCAGACAGGGCGATCAGCCCCAGCATTTT.

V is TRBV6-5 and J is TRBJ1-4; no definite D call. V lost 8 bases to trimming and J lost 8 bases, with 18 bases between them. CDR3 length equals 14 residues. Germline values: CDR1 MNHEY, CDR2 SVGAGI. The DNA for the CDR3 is TGTGCCAGCGGCTTACAGTTTGGGAGCGAAAAACTGTTTTTT. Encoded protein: CASGLQFGSEKLFF.

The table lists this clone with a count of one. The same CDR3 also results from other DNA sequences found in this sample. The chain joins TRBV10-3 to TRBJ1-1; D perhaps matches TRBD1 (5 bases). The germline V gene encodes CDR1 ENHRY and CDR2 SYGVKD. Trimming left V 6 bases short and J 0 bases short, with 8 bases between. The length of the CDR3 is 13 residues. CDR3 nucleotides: TGTGCCATCAGCGACAGACTGAACACTGAAGCTTTCTTT. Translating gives CAISDRLNTEAFF.

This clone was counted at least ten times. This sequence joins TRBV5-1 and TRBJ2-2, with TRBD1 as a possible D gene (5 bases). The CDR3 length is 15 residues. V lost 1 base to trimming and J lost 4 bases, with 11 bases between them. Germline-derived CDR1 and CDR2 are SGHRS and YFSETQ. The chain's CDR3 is CASSLRQISTGELFF. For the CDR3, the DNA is TGCGCCAGCAGCTTGAGACAGATTAGCACCGGGGAGCTGTTTTTT. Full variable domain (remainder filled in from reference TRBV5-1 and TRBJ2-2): KAGVTQTPRYLIKTRGQQVTLSCSPISGHRSVSWYQQTPGQGLQFLFEYFSETQRNKGNFPGRFSGRQFSNSRSEMNVSTLELGDSALYLCASSLRQISTGELFFGEGSRLTVL.

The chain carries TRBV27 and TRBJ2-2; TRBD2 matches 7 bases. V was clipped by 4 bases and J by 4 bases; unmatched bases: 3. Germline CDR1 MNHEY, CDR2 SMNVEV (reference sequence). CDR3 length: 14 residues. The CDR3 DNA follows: TGTGCCAGCAGTTCGTGGGGGGGCACCGGGGAGCTGTTTTTT. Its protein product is CASSSWGGTGELFF.

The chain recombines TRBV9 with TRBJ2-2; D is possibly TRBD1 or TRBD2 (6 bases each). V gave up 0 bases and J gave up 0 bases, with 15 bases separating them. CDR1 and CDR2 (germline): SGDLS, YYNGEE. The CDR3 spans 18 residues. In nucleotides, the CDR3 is TGTGCCAGCAGCGTAGTGGGGGGCAAAAATACGAACACCGGGGAGCTGTTTTTT. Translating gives CASSVVGGKNTNTGELFF.

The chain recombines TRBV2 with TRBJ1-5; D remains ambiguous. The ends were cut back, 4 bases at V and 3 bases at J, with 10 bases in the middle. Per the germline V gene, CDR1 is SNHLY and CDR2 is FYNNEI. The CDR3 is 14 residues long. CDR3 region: CASSGESANQPQHF. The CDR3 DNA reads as TGTGCCAGCAGTGGTGAGTCAGCCAATCAGCCCCAGCATTTT.